The 30 T cell receptor beta chains in this list originate from one sample, sequenced in a study of T-cell reconstitution after alpha-beta-depleted transplantation in children. Unique molecular identifiers were used to barcode this TCRbeta library. MiXCR was run by TCRdb on the PCR reads, yielding one entry per CDR3 protein. Seen here are hundreds of thousands of distinct CDR3 sequences, approximately 12% observed once, and the top ten hold 2% to 3%. The sequences come from PBMCs from the stem cell graft donor, collected from the stem cell graft. All receptors come from a human donor who donated a stem cell graft to a child with acute lymphoblastic leukemia.

The chain is built from TRBV5-5 and TRBJ2-7, with a weak D call TRBD1 (6 bases). The CDR3 is made up of 13 amino acids. V dropped 7 bases and J dropped 1 base, with 12 bases sitting between them. The germline V gene encodes CDR1 SGHKS and CDR2 YYEKEE (reference sequence). CDR3 in amino acids: CASEGTPSYEQYF. The CDR3 DNA reads TGTGCCAGCGAGGGGACACCTTCCTACGAGCAGTACTTC.

This clonotype has a count of ten or more. The rearrangement links TRBV27 to TRBJ2-2; possible D gene TRBD2, 6 bases. Germline values: CDR1 MNHEY, CDR2 SMNVEV (reference sequence). This CDR3 has 16 residues. V was pared by 6 bases and J by 5 bases, with 19 bases between. The DNA of the CDR3 is TGTGCCAGCAGCCTATTTTTTGGGGCGGGGACCGGGGAGCTGTTTTTT. Amino acid sequence: CASSLFFGAGTGELFF.

This clonotype was observed many times. V gene TRBV7-9 combines with J gene TRBJ1-1; no reliable D call. The CDR3 is 12 amino acids. Trimming left V 1 base short and J 8 bases short, with 8 bases between. Per the germline V gene, CDR1 is SEHNR and CDR2 is FQNEAQ (reference sequence). Here the CDR3 DNA reads TGTGCCAGCAGCTTAGTGGGAGGAGAAGCTTTCTTT. Amino acid sequence: CASSLVGGEAFF. Together with reference TRBV7-9 and TRBJ1-1, the CDR3 gives the full variable domain: DTGVSQNPRHKITKRGQNVTFRCDPISEHNRLYWYRQTLGQGPEFLTYFQNEAQLEKSRLLSDRFSAERPKGSFSTLEIQRTEQGDSAMYLCASSLVGGEAFFGQGTRLTVV.

On this clonotype: A much larger clone sits a single nucleotide away, making a read error possible. Because it lacks the conserved phenylalanine or tryptophan at the end, this CDR3 is likely a read error. The V and J genes are TRBV6-2 or TRBV6-3 and TRBJ2-7, with 7 bases matching TRBD1. This CDR3 is 13 amino acids long. Per germline, CDR1 MNHEY and CDR2 SVGEGT. V gave up 3 bases and J gave up 4 bases; unmatched junction bases: 3. DNA of the CDR3: TGTGCCAGCAGTTATGACAGGGAGTACGAGCAGTACTCC. It is translated as CASSYDREYEQYS.

This clonotype was found many times. The chain is built from TRBV12-3 or TRBV12-4 and TRBJ2-5; D is possibly TRBD1 (5 bases). Trimming removed 8 bases at V and 1 base at J, with 14 bases between. CDR3 length: 14 residues. The CDR3 region is CASLGQGGQETQYF. DNA of the CDR3: TGTGCCAGCCTAGGGCAGGGTGGCCAAGAGACCCAGTACTTC.

This clonotype appeared many times. This sequence joins TRBV12-3 or TRBV12-4 and TRBJ1-6; unclear D gene. CDR3 size: 14 residues. With 6 bases removed from V and 6 bases from J, the gap between germline ends came to 12 bases. CDR3 residues: CASSPSGSNSPLHF. The CDR3 nucleotides are TGTGCCAGCAGCCCCTCAGGATCTAATTCACCCCTCCACTTT.

This clonotype was recorded at least ten times. V usage is TRBV20-1 and J usage is TRBJ2-3; possibly TRBD1 for D (6 bases). The germline gives CDR1 DFQATT, CDR2 SNEGSKA (reference sequence). This CDR3 is 14 amino acids long. Trimming took off 3 bases at V and 2 bases at J, with 12 bases between the two ends. CDR3 DNA: TGCAGTGCTAGTGCCTGGACAGACACAGATACGCAGTATTTT. This translates into CSASAWTDTDTQYF.

This clonotype was counted many times. The chain links TRBV12-3 or TRBV12-4 to TRBJ1-1; 12 bases agree with TRBD1. The V gene end was trimmed by 6 bases and the J gene end by 6 bases; junction bases not matched to a gene: 8. This CDR3 region has 15 residues. This chain's CDR3 is CASRFQGQGASEAFF. CDR3 nucleotide sequence: TGTGCCAGCAGGTTCCAGGGACAGGGGGCCTCTGAAGCTTTCTTT.

This clonotype was seen at least ten times. This sequence joins TRBV5-1 and TRBJ2-3; 13 nucleotides match TRBD2. Per germline, CDR1 SGHRS and CDR2 YFSETQ. Losses at the gene ends were 1 base for V and 0 bases for J; bases not matched to a gene: 2. The CDR3 is 17 residues long. DNA of the CDR3: TGCGCCAGCAGCTTGTCGACTAGCGGGGGGAGCACAGATACGCAGTATTTT. The encoded protein is CASSLSTSGGSTDTQYF. The full variable domain, in which reference TRBV5-1 and TRBJ2-3 provide the parts outside the CDR3, is KAGVTQTPRYLIKTRGQQVTLSCSPISGHRSVSWYQQTPGQGLQFLFEYFSETQRNKGNFPGRFSGRQFSNSRSEMNVSTLELGDSALYLCASSLSTSGGSTDTQYFGPGTRLTVL.

CDR3: CASSQARTGVGGRSYNEQFF. Written as DNA, the CDR3 is TGCGCCAGCAGCCAAGCGAGGACAGGGGTCGGAGGAAGATCCTACAATGAGCAGTTCTTC. V gene TRBV4-1 combines with J gene TRBJ2-1, with TRBD1 matching over 9 bases. Trimming removed 1 base from V and 1 base from J; junction bases left unmatched: 14. The CDR3 totals 20 residues. CDR1 is MGHRA, CDR2 YSYEKL, per germline.

At least ten counts were recorded for this clonotype. V and J are TRBV29-1 and TRBJ2-3; possible D gene TRBD1, 5 bases. This CDR3 contains 12 residues. Germline lookup yields CDR1 SQVTM and CDR2 ANQGSEA. Trimming left V 7 bases short and J 3 bases short, with 11 bases between. CDR3 amino acids: CSGGQGTDTQYF. CDR3 in DNA: TGCAGCGGGGGCCAGGGAACAGATACGCAGTATTTT.

This clonotype was seen ten or more times. The chain uses TRBV5-1 and TRBJ1-4, with D uncertain. Trimming stripped 4 bases from V and 7 bases from J, with 14 bases between. Germline assignment: CDR1 SGHRS and CDR2 YFSETQ. The CDR3 is 14 residues long. Here the CDR3 DNA reads TGCGCCAGCAGCCCAGGAGGCGTGAGTGAAAAACTGTTTTTT. Protein: CASSPGGVSEKLFF.

This chain links TRBV5-1 with TRBJ2-1; D remains unclear. Germline V gives CDR1 SGHRS, CDR2 YFSETQ. Trimming shortened V by 2 bases and J by 2 bases, and 11 bases separated the two germline ends. The CDR3 is made up of 15 amino acids. The CDR3 nucleotides are TGCGCCAGCAGCTTCAGAGGTTACACCTACAATGAGCAGTTCTTC. It specifies CASSFRGYTYNEQFF.

This clonotype showed up many times. The gene calls are TRBV6-5 and TRBJ2-3; 10 nucleotides line up with TRBD2. J was trimmed by 6 bases and V by 0 bases; bases with no gene match: 12. Germline V gene data show CDR1 as MNHEY and CDR2 as SVGAGI. The CDR3 runs to 18 residues. The CDR3 spells CASSYSGVAGGKRDTQYF. CDR3 bases: TGTGCCAGCAGTTACTCGGGGGTAGCGGGGGGTAAAAGGGATACGCAGTATTTT.

V gene TRBV20-1 combines with J gene TRBJ1-2; D is unresolved. The CDR3 extends over 13 amino acids. In germline, CDR1 is DFQATT, CDR2 SNEGSKA (reference sequence). The V gene lost 3 bases and the J gene lost 3 bases, with 11 bases spanning the gap. The CDR3 protein is CSARNQEDYGYTF. The CDR3 nucleotides are TGCAGTGCTAGGAATCAAGAAGACTATGGCTACACCTTC.

On this clonotype itself: This clone may be a read error of a much larger clone one base away. V gene TRBV15 combines with J gene TRBJ2-7; 10 bases fit TRBD1. Looked up from germline, CDR1 is LNHNV and CDR2 is YYDKDF (reference sequence). J was trimmed by 4 bases and V by 11 bases; bases with no gene match: 8. The length of the CDR3 is 13 residues. CDR3 coding DNA: TGTGCCGCCTCCCGGGACAGGGGTTACGAGCAGTACTTC. Protein sequence: CAASRDRGYEQYF.

The CDR3 loop is CASSWTGGYSPLHF. DNA for the CDR3: TGTGCCAGCAGTTGGACAGGGGGATATTCACCCCTCCACTTT. The chain combines TRBV28 with TRBJ1-6, with TRBD1 matching over 10 bases. The CDR3 is 14 residues long. Germline V lookup: CDR1 MDHEN, CDR2 SYDVKM. V was pared by 4 bases and J by 8 bases, with 2 bases of the junction left unmatched.

This clonotype was recorded at least ten times. This chain connects TRBV20-1 to TRBJ2-7, with D possibly TRBD1 on 5 matching bases. The CDR3 spans 14 residues. CDR1 DFQATT and CDR2 SNEGSKA come from the germline V gene (reference sequence). V was trimmed by 5 bases and J by 2 bases, leaving 16 bases between them. In nucleotides, the CDR3 is TGCAGTGCTGACCCAGCAGGGAAGACCTACGAGCAGTACTTC. As protein: CSADPAGKTYEQYF.

There are many counts of this clonotype. The chain recombines TRBV12-3 or TRBV12-4 with TRBJ2-7; perhaps TRBD2 as D (5 bases). The CDR3 sequence is 14 residues long. V shed 0 bases and J shed 4 bases, with 10 bases lying between them. The CDR3 DNA sequence: TGTGCCAGCAGTTTAGCGCTAGAGCGGTACGAGCAGTACTTC. Translation: CASSLALERYEQYF.

As regards this clonotype: This clone may be a read error of a much larger clone one base away. The rearrangement joins TRBV6-1 to TRBJ1-5; 9 nucleotides match TRBD1. CDR3 length: 14 residues. The germline CDR1 and CDR2 sequences are MNHNS and SASEGT. As DNA, the CDR3 is TGTGCCACCAGTCGACAGGGGGTGAATTCCCCCCAGCATTTT. Its protein product is CATSRQGVNSPQHF.

The table lists this clonotype with many counts. This rearrangement joins TRBV12-3 or TRBV12-4 to TRBJ2-3; possible D gene TRBD2, 6 bases. V lost 4 bases, J lost 1 base, and 12 bases lay in between. The CDR3 has 15 residues. CDR3 nucleotides: TGTGCCAGCAGTTGGCGCTGGGGGGGCACAGATACGCAGTATTTT. It specifies CASSWRWGGTDTQYF.

This clonotype was seen ten or more times. This chain joins TRBV5-1 and TRBJ1-3; D gene uncertain. Between the trimmed V and J ends, which lost 4 bases and 1 base, there was a span of 9 bases. The CDR3 is 14 amino acids. The germline gives CDR1 SGHRS, CDR2 YFSETQ. The CDR3 DNA is TGCGCCAGCAGCCCGGGAGATTCTGGAAACACCATATATTTT. Translation gives CASSPGDSGNTIYF. Full variable domain (missing parts from reference TRBV5-1 and TRBJ1-3): KAGVTQTPRYLIKTRGQQVTLSCSPISGHRSVSWYQQTPGQGLQFLFEYFSETQRNKGNFPGRFSGRQFSNSRSEMNVSTLELGDSALYLCASSPGDSGNTIYFGEGSWLTVV.

This clonotype has at least ten counts. The V and J genes are TRBV6-5 and TRBJ2-7; the D gene could be TRBD1 or TRBD2 (5 bases each). V shed 2 bases and J shed 0 bases, with 5 bases lying between them. Germline V gene sequence: CDR1 MNHEY, CDR2 SVGAGI. There are 13 residues in the CDR3. The CDR3: CASSYGGSYEQYF. The DNA of the CDR3 is TGTGCCAGCAGTTACGGGGGCTCCTACGAGCAGTACTTC.

With regard to this clonotype: It may be a read error: a sequence one base away is much more abundant. The chain has TRBV4-2 and TRBJ2-7; TRBD1 matches 8 bases. In germline, CDR1 is LGHNA, CDR2 YNFKEQ. The CDR3 loop spans 16 amino acids. The CDR3, as DNA: TGTGCCAGCAGCCAAGAAAACTCGGGACAGGCCTACGCGCAGTACTTC. As protein: CASSQENSGQAYAQYF.

This clonotype was recorded many times. The chain is built from TRBV28 and TRBJ1-1; TRBD1 might be the D (6 bases). CDR3 size: 14 residues. Deletions cut 2 bases from V and 7 bases from J, with 14 bases between. Germline V lookup: CDR1 MDHEN, CDR2 SYDVKM. The CDR3 spells CASSLVRGSGEAFF. DNA of the CDR3: TGTGCCAGCAGTTTAGTCAGGGGCAGCGGTGAAGCTTTCTTT.

The gene calls are TRBV7-9 and TRBJ1-5, with D uncertain. CDR1 and CDR2 from the germline V gene are SEHNR and FQNEAQ (reference sequence). The CDR3 totals 13 residues. V was pared by 3 bases and J by 6 bases, with 9 bases between. CDR3 amino acids: CASSLARGQPQHF. CDR3 DNA sequence: TGTGCCAGCAGCTTGGCACGAGGTCAGCCCCAGCATTTT.

This clonotype was observed a few times. This chain uses TRBV6-5 with TRBJ1-5; no firm D call. V lost 1 base and J lost 5, with 9 bases in between. Germline CDR1 MNHEY, CDR2 SVGAGI. CDR3 length equals 14 residues. The CDR3 protein is CASSYFSTHQPQHF. CDR3 bases: TGTGCCAGCAGTTACTTTAGTACTCATCAGCCCCAGCATTTT.

This clonotype was observed at least ten times. The chain links TRBV29-1 to TRBJ2-3; no definite D call. Germline V gene data show CDR1 as SQVTM and CDR2 as ANQGSEA. CDR3 size: 11 residues. V gave up 4 bases and J gave up 2 bases, with 4 bases separating them. CDR3 sequence reads: CSVGSTDTQYF. CDR3 DNA: TGCAGCGTTGGATCCACAGATACGCAGTATTTT.

This clonotype was counted ten times or more. V usage is TRBV29-1 and J usage is TRBJ2-7, with a possible D match to TRBD2 (6 bases). Germline V lookup: CDR1 SQVTM, CDR2 ANQGSEA. The V end lost 2 bases, the J end lost 3 bases, and 11 bases lay between the germline ends. The CDR3 loop spans 13 amino acids. In DNA, the CDR3 is TGCAGCGTTGAATCCAGGGAGGACTACGAGCAGTACTTC. This encodes CSVESREDYEQYF.

In this sample, this clonotype turned up many times. This chain connects TRBV29-1 to TRBJ1-1; 7 nucleotides match TRBD1. V trimming: 5 bases; J trimming: 0 bases; junction bases outside the gene matches: 6. Germline lookup yields CDR1 SQVTM and CDR2 ANQGSEA. The CDR3 sequence is 14 residues long. The CDR3 sequence: CSVMGRGMNTEAFF. In DNA form, the CDR3 reads TGCAGCGTTATGGGCAGGGGGATGAACACTGAAGCTTTCTTT.